These T cell receptor beta chains were read from a single sample in a study of T cell changes during pregnancy in multiple sclerosis. This table comes from immunoSEQ multiplex PCR, and its TCRdb copy is limited to in-frame clones, with some not included. The table shows around 60,000 clones, with roughly 87% occurring only once. Sequencing was performed on peripheral blood, taken in the first trimester of pregnancy. The receptors here all came from a female donor with multiple sclerosis, enrolled in a pregnancy study. Each CDR3 is given with its conserved first and last residue. A D gene is named only where the DNA matches it firmly. A clone size is listed for some rows: how often the clone was seen (once, few, many), or a class if it is expanded.

size: NA
V: TRBV7-9
J: TRBJ1-1
D: NA
CDR3: CASKGDTEAFF
DNA: TGTGCCAGCAAGGGGGACACTGAAGCTTTCTTT

size: NA
V: TRBV7-9
J: TRBJ2-7
D: NA
CDR3: CASSLESGSPYEQYF
DNA: TGTGCCAGCAGCTTAGAATCCGGGAGCCCCTACGAGCAGTACTTC

size: NA
V: TRBV6-1
J: TRBJ2-3
D: NA
CDR3: CASSEAPPLGPTDTQYF
DNA: TGTGCCAGCAGTGAAGCTCCCCCCCTAGGCCCCACAGATACGCAGTATTTT

size: once
V: TRBV6-6
J: TRBJ2-5
D: NA
CDR3: CASSSPGLQETQYF
DNA: TGTGCCAGCAGTTCGCCGGGACTCCAAGAGACCCAGTACTTC

size: NA
V: TRBV7-3
J: TRBJ2-3
D: TRBD2
CDR3: CASSLTLAGGHDTQYF
DNA: TGTGCCAGCAGCTTAACCCTAGCGGGAGGACACGATACGCAGTATTTT

size: NA
V: TRBV21-1
J: TRBJ1-5
D: NA
CDR3: CASSEYRGDSNQPQHF
DNA: TGTGCCAGCAGCGAATACAGGGGCGATAGCAATCAGCCCCAGCATTTT

size: few
V: TRBV29-1
J: TRBJ1-1
D: NA
CDR3: CSANPQGGGTEAFF
DNA: TGCAGCGCAAACCCCCAGGGCGGCGGCACTGAAGCTTTCTTT

size: NA
V: TRBV4-3
J: TRBJ2-7
D: NA
CDR3: CASSYIAGLATYEQYF
DNA: TGCGCCAGCAGCTACATCGCGGGACTGGCGACCTACGAGCAGTACTTC

size: NA
V: TRBV5-4
J: TRBJ1-2
D: NA
CDR3: CASSLPGLANYGYTF
DNA: TGTGCCAGCAGCCTCCCGGGATTAGCTAACTATGGCTACACCTTC

size: NA
V: TRBV5-6
J: TRBJ2-4
D: NA
CDR3: CASRPQGLRDSSKNIQYF
DNA: TGTGCCAGCAGACCTCAGGGCTTGCGGGATTCATCCAAAAACATTCAGTACTTC

size: NA
V: TRBV4-3
J: TRBJ2-2
D: TRBD1
CDR3: CASSQVQDRGNTGELFF
DNA: TGCGCCAGCAGCCAAGTTCAAGACAGGGGGAACACCGGGGAGCTGTTTTTT

size: NA
V: TRBV19
J: TRBJ1-2
D: TRBD1
CDR3: CASSATRGQYYGYTF
DNA: TGTGCCAGTAGTGCGACCAGGGGGCAGTACTATGGCTACACCTTC

size: NA
V: TRBV6-5
J: TRBJ2-7
D: TRBD2
CDR3: CASSPVAGVSYEQYF
DNA: TGTGCCAGCAGTCCGGTAGCGGGAGTCTCCTACGAGCAGTACTTC

size: NA
V: TRBV14
J: TRBJ2-7
D: TRBD1
CDR3: CASSRPDRGPYEQYF
DNA: TGTGCCAGCAGCCGGCCGGACAGGGGGCCCTACGAGCAGTACTTC

size: NA
V: TRBV30
J: TRBJ2-3
D: NA
CDR3: CAWTHGQVADTQYF
DNA: TGTGCCTGGACTCACGGCCAGGTAGCAGATACGCAGTATTTT

size: NA
V: TRBV4-3
J: TRBJ2-2
D: NA
CDR3: CASSQDLGQGMVSGELFF
DNA: TGCGCCAGCAGCCAAGATCTTGGGCAGGGGATGGTTTCCGGGGAGCTGTTTTTT

size: NA
V: TRBV5-4
J: TRBJ2-3
D: TRBD2
CDR3: CASSLRAGVEDTQYF
DNA: TGTGCCAGCAGCTTGAGAGCGGGAGTCGAAGATACGCAGTATTTT

size: NA
V: TRBV9
J: TRBJ2-7
D: NA
CDR3: CASSVGLAFSEQYF
DNA: TGTGCCAGCAGCGTAGGCCTAGCGTTTAGCGAGCAGTACTTC